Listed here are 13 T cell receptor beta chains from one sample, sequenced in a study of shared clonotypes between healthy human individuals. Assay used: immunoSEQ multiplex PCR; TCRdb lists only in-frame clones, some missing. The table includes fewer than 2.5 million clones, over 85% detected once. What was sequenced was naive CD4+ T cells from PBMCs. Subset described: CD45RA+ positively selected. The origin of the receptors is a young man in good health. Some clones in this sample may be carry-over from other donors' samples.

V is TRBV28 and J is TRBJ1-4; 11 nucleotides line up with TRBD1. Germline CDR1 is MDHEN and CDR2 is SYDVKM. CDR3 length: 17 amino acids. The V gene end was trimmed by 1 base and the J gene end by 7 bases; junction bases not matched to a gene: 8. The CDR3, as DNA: TGTGCCAGCAGTTTATCCCCCCCGGGGACAGGGGGTGAAAAACTGTTTTTT. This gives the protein CASSLSPPGTGGEKLFF.

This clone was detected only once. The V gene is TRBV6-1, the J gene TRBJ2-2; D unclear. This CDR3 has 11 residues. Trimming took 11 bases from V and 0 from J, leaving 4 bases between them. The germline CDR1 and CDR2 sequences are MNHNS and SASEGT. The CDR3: CALANTGELFF. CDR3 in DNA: TGTGCCCTAGCGAACACCGGGGAGCTGTTTTTT.

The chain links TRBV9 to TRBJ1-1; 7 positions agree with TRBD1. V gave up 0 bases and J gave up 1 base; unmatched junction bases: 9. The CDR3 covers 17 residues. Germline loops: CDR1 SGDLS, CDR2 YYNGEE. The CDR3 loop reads CASSVGAGGPKNTEAFF. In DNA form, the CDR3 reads TGTGCCAGCAGCGTAGGAGCAGGGGGTCCCAAGAACACTGAAGCTTTCTTT.

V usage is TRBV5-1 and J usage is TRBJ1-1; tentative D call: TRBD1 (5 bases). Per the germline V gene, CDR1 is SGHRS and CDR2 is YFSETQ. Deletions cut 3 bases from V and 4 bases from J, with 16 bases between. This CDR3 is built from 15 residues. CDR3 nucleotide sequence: TGCGCCAGCAGCTCAAGGGGTTCGGTGGGCACTGAAGCTTTCTTT. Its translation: CASSSRGSVGTEAFF. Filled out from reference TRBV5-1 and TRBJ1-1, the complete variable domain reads KAGVTQTPRYLIKTRGQQVTLSCSPISGHRSVSWYQQTPGQGLQFLFEYFSETQRNKGNFPGRFSGRQFSNSRSEMNVSTLELGDSALYLCASSSRGSVGTEAFFGQGTRLTVV.

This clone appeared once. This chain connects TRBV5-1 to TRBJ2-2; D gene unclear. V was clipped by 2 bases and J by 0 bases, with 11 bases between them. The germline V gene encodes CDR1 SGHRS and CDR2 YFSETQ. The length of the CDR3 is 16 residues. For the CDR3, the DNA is TGCGCCAGCAGCTTCGGCCAGACCTCGAACACCGGGGAGCTGTTTTTT. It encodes CASSFGQTSNTGELFF.

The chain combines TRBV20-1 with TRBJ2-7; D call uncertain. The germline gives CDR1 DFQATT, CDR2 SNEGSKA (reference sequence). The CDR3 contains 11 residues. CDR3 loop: CRGASPYEQYF. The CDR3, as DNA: TGCAGGGGTGCCAGTCCCTACGAGCAGTACTTC.

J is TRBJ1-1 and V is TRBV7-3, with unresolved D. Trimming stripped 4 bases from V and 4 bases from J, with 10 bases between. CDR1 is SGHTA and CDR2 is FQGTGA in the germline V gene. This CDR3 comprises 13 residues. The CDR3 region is CASSSDQGTEAFF. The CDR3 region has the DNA TGTGCCAGCAGCTCTGACCAAGGCACTGAAGCTTTCTTT.

The CDR3: CASSLSLAGGTDTQYF. CDR3 nucleotides: TGTGCCAGCAGCTTATCTCTAGCGGGAGGCACAGATACGCAGTATTTT. J is TRBJ2-3 and V is TRBV11-1, with TRBD2 identical over 10 bases. Germline-derived CDR1 and CDR2 are SGHAT and FQDESV (reference sequence). The CDR3 is made up of 16 amino acids. V dropped 2 bases and J dropped 1; count of bases not matched to a gene: 3.

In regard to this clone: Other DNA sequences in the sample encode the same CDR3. CDR3: CASSGTGGWQPQHF. The CDR3 DNA is TGTGCCAGCAGTGGGACAGGGGGCTGGCAGCCCCAGCATTTT. The chain is built from TRBV2 and TRBJ1-5; 11 nucleotides agree with TRBD1. The CDR3 contains 14 residues. V trimming: 4 bases; J trimming: 7 bases; junction bases outside the gene matches: 3. Germline V gene sequence: CDR1 SNHLY, CDR2 FYNNEI.

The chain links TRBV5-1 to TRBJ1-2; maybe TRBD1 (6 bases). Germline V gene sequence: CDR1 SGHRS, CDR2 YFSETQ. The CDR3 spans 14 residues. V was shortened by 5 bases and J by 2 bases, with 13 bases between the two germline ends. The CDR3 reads CASRPTTGNYGYTF. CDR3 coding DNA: TGCGCCAGCAGGCCCACTACAGGGAACTATGGCTACACCTTC.

CDR3 DNA: TGTGCCAGCAGCGTCGACAGGACCTCCTACGAGCAGTACTTC. This translates into CASSVDRTSYEQYF. This chain joins TRBV7-9 and TRBJ2-7; weak D call: TRBD1 (6 bases). The CDR3 spans 14 residues. Germline CDR1 SEHNR, CDR2 FQNEAQ (reference sequence). V was shortened by 5 bases and J by 0 bases, with 11 bases between the two germline ends.

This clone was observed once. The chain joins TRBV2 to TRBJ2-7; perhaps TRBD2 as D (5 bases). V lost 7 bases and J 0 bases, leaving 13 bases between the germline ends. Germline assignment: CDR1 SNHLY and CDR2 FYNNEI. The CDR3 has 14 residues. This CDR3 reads CASILGGDSYEQYF. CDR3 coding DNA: TGTGCCAGCATACTCGGAGGCGACTCCTACGAGCAGTACTTC. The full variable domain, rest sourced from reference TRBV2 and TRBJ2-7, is EPEVTQTPSHQVTQMGQEVILRCVPISNHLYFYWYRQILGQKVEFLVSFYNNEISEKSEIFDDQFSVERPDGSNFTLKIRSTKLEDSAMYFCASILGGDSYEQYFGPGTRLTVT.

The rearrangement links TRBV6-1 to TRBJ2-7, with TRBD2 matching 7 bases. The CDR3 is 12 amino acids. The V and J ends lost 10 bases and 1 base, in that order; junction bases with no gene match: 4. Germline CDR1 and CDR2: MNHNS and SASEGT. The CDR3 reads CAIQGGSYEQYF. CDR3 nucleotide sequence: TGTGCCATCCAGGGAGGGTCCTACGAGCAGTACTTC.